What follows are 17 T cell receptor beta chains derived from one specimen sequenced in a study of T cells after yellow fever vaccination. MiXCR, run by TCRdb on the 5' RACE reads, gives a single entry per CDR3 protein. Among about 350,000 distinct CDR3 sequences, 11% were seen once, and the ten largest hold more than 15%. Sequences were derived from PBMCs, sampled on the day of the first yellow fever vaccination. These receptors all come from a man aged 18 to 30 who received the YFV17D yellow fever vaccine.

In its sample, this clonotype was seen a few times. This sequence joins TRBV20-1 and TRBJ2-5; D not resolved. The V gene lost 3 bases and the J gene lost 2 bases, with 10 bases spanning the gap. The CDR3 has 13 amino acids. Germline CDR1 is DFQATT and CDR2 is SNEGSKA (reference sequence). The chain's CDR3 is CSARVVGQETQYF. As DNA, the CDR3 is TGCAGTGCTAGGGTCGTGGGGCAAGAGACCCAGTACTTC.

J is TRBJ2-4 and V is TRBV28; possibly TRBD2 for D (7 bases). The V and J ends lost 2 bases and 3 bases respectively, with 11 bases between them. Germline V CDR1 and CDR2: MDHEN, SYDVKM. The CDR3 runs 15 residues. CDR3 sequence (DNA): TGTGCCAGCAGTTTAGGGCGGGGGCGCAAAAACATTCAGTACTTC. It translates to CASSLGRGRKNIQYF.

V is TRBV6-8 and J is TRBJ2-7; D gene unclear. V was shortened by 6 bases and J by 8 bases, with 14 bases between the two germline ends. The CDR3 extends over 12 amino acids. Germline V lookup: CDR1 MNHGY, CDR2 SAAAGT. CDR3 protein: CASSRPVTKQYV. The CDR3 DNA sequence: TGTGCCAGCAGCCGACCAGTTACGAAGCAGTACGTC.

A single count supports this clonotype. The chain employs TRBV5-1 and TRBJ2-3, with D uncertain. V lost 3 bases, J lost 3 bases, and 17 bases lay in between. CDR1 and CDR2 from the germline V gene are SGHRS and YFSETQ. The CDR3 sequence is 16 residues long. The CDR3 bases are TGCGCCAGCAGCTCCGGAACGGGCGTAGGGACAGATACGCAGTATTTT. This encodes CASSSGTGVGTDTQYF.

This clonotype was observed at least ten times. The chain links TRBV5-1 to TRBJ1-6; TRBD1 is a possible D gene (6 bases). Per germline, CDR1 SGHRS and CDR2 YFSETQ. Trimming cost V 4 bases and J 6 bases, with 8 bases left between them. The CDR3 is 13 amino acids. CDR3 DNA sequence: TGCGCCAGCAGCATGGACAGTAATTCACCCCTCCACTTT. Translated: CASSMDSNSPLHF.

The chain employs TRBV7-9 and TRBJ2-5; D ambiguous. The germline V gene has CDR1 SEHNR and CDR2 FQNEAQ (reference sequence). The ends were cut back, 6 bases at V and 2 bases at J, with 16 bases in the middle. This CDR3 is built from 15 residues. CDR3 protein: CASRPLGYSQETQYF. The DNA for the CDR3 is TGTGCCAGCAGACCTTTGGGGTACAGTCAAGAGACCCAGTACTTC.

This clonotype showed up many times. The chain combines TRBV5-1 with TRBJ2-3, with D unresolved. The CDR3 covers 14 residues. The germline gives CDR1 SGHRS, CDR2 YFSETQ. Trimming removed 0 bases from V and 3 bases from J, with 8 bases in between. Here the CDR3 reads CASSLGLPTDTQYF. The CDR3 bases are TGCGCCAGCAGCTTGGGGCTACCAACAGATACGCAGTATTTT.

The chain combines TRBV5-4 with TRBJ2-5; D may be TRBD1 or TRBD2 (5 bases each). The V and J ends lost 2 bases and 1 base respectively, with 12 bases between them. Looked up from germline, CDR1 is SGHNT and CDR2 is YYREEE (reference sequence). CDR3 size: 15 residues. The CDR3 DNA is TGTGCCAGCAGCTTTAACGTTGGGGGCCAAGAGACCCAGTACTTC. Protein sequence: CASSFNVGGQETQYF.

CDR3 region: CASSLDVFQETQYF. The CDR3 coding sequence is TGTGCCAGCAGCTTAGACGTGTTTCAAGAGACCCAGTACTTC. The chain couples TRBV7-9 to TRBJ2-5; unclear D gene. Germline loops: CDR1 SEHNR, CDR2 FQNEAQ (reference sequence). The V gene lost 1 base and the J gene lost 2 bases, with 8 bases spanning the gap. There are 14 residues in the CDR3.

This clonotype appeared a few times. The chain is built from TRBV5-4 and TRBJ2-3; D is unclear. V lost 4 bases and J 1 base, leaving 10 bases between the germline ends. The CDR3 is 14 residues long. Germline V lookup: CDR1 SGHNT, CDR2 YYREEE (reference sequence). The CDR3 spells CASSPPSGTDTQYF. CDR3 coding DNA: TGTGCCAGCAGCCCCCCCTCTGGCACAGATACGCAGTATTTT.

V gene TRBV2 combines with J gene TRBJ2-5; D may be TRBD1 or TRBD2 (5 bases each). V lost 7 bases and J lost 5, with 17 bases in between. This CDR3 is 14 amino acids long. Germline CDR1 is SNHLY and CDR2 is FYNNEI. The CDR3 region has the DNA TGTGCCAGCAACAACCGGGACGGCGGGGAGACCCAGTACTTC. This gives the protein CASNNRDGGETQYF.

The chain joins TRBV19 to TRBJ2-1, with D uncertain. CDR3 length: 11 residues. Germline CDR1 LNHDA, CDR2 SQIVND (reference sequence). Trimming left V 6 bases short and J 5 bases short, with 5 bases between. CDR3 nucleotide sequence: TGTGCCAGTAGAGCCCACAATGAGCAGTTCTTC. This translates into CASRAHNEQFF.

This clonotype was found a few times. Here the CDR3 reads CASSLAGSTGELFF. The CDR3 DNA sequence: TGTGCCAGCAGCTTGGCAGGGAGCACCGGGGAGCTGTTTTTT. The J gene is TRBJ2-2, the V gene TRBV5-6; the D gene could be TRBD1 or TRBD2 (5 bases each). V gave up 0 bases and J gave up 4 bases, with 7 bases separating them. Germline V gene lookup returns CDR1 SGHDT and CDR2 YYEEEE. The CDR3 has 14 amino acids.

Details on this clonotype: The junction departs from germline at one end; a sequencing error may be responsible. The genes are TRBV7-7 and TRBJ1-3; D unresolved. Germline-derived CDR1 and CDR2 are SSHAT and FNYEAQ (reference sequence). The length of the CDR3 is 15 residues. CDR3 coding DNA: TGTGCTAGCAGCTTAGCTCGTCAAGGAGGGAACACCATATATTTT. This translates into CASSLARQGGNTIYF.

CDR3 DNA: TGCAGTGGCCAGGCTCCGGGACAGGGGGCATCGATCGGGGAGCTGTTTTTT. It encodes CSGQAPGQGASIGELFF. V usage is TRBV20-1 and J usage is TRBJ2-2; TRBD1 agrees at 12 bases. CDR3 size: 17 residues. The trim removed 7 bases at V and 7 bases at J, leaving 16 bases unmatched. Germline CDR1 reads DFQATT; CDR2 reads SNEGSKA (reference sequence).

This sequence joins TRBV12-3 or TRBV12-4 and TRBJ2-7; TRBD1 might be the D (6 bases). The V end was cut by 5 bases, the J end by 2 bases, with 13 bases between. The CDR3 contains 14 residues. CDR3 nucleotide sequence: TGTGCCAGCAGTCCTCAGAGGGGGACCTACGAGCAGTACTTC. Protein: CASSPQRGTYEQYF.

This clonotype was counted ten times or more. Here the CDR3 reads CASSTYLSTDTQYF. In DNA form, the CDR3 reads TGTGCCAGCAGCACATACTTAAGCACAGATACGCAGTATTTT. J is TRBJ2-3 and V is TRBV7-2; D is unclear. The length of the CDR3 is 14 residues. The V end lost 5 bases, the J end lost 0 bases, and 9 bases lay between the germline ends. In germline, CDR1 is SGHTA, CDR2 FQGNSA.